The 8 T cell receptor beta chains listed next were all sequenced from one sample in a study of CD8 T cells in Susac syndrome. Reverse transcription of roughly 0.45 to 1 ug RNA used random hexamers. TCRdb re-derived calls from the immunoSEQ multiplex PCR reads in MiXCR, one entry per CDR3 protein. The sample shows roughly 220,000 distinct CDR3 sequences, less than 95% of them seen only once. The sample comprised CD4+ T cells from PBMCs. These receptors all stem from a human donor with Susac syndrome.

V gene TRBV12-3 or TRBV12-4 combines with J gene TRBJ2-2; 7 positions agree with TRBD2. The CDR3 runs 14 residues. V lost 6 bases, J lost 9 bases, and 10 bases stayed unmatched. In nucleotides, the CDR3 is TGTGCCAGCAGCCATAAGCGGGGAGTGAGGGAGCTGTTTTTT. Its protein is CASSHKRGVRELFF.

The rearrangement joins TRBV7-9 to TRBJ2-7, with 13 bases matching TRBD2. The trim removed 5 bases at V and 7 bases at J, leaving 2 bases unmatched. The germline gives CDR1 SEHNR, CDR2 FQNEAQ (reference sequence). The CDR3 has 13 residues. CDR3 region: CASSLGLAGEQYF. The CDR3 region has the DNA TGTGCCAGCAGCCTGGGACTAGCGGGGGAGCAGTACTTC.

The chain has TRBV7-2 and TRBJ2-1; TRBD2 matches at 8 bases. There are 16 residues in the CDR3. Per germline, CDR1 SGHTA and CDR2 FQGNSA. Germline trimming cut 2 bases from V and 3 bases from J; bases unmatched to any gene: 6. The CDR3, as DNA: TGTGCCAGCAGCTTAACCTTCGCGGGAGGCTACAATGAGCAGTTCTTC. Its protein is CASSLTFAGGYNEQFF. The whole variable domain, filled in from reference TRBV7-2 and TRBJ2-1, reads GAGVSQSPSNKVTEKGKDVELRCDPISGHTALYWYRQSLGQGLEFLIYFQGNSAPDKSGLPSDRFSAERTGGSVSTLTIQRTQQEDSAVYLCASSLTFAGGYNEQFFGPGTRLTVL.

The chain recombines TRBV24-1 with TRBJ2-1; D may be TRBD1 (6 bases). The V end lost 4 bases, the J end lost 5 bases, and 11 bases lay between the germline ends. Germline V lookup: CDR1 KGHDR, CDR2 SFDVKD. The CDR3 is 14 amino acids. The CDR3 protein is CATSDQTGDNEQFF. The DNA of the CDR3 is TGTGCCACCAGTGACCAGACAGGCGACAATGAGCAGTTCTTC.

CDR3 DNA sequence: TGTGCCAGCAGTTACTCGTTTCTTAGCGGCAATGAGCAGTTCTTC. Protein product: CASSYSFLSGNEQFF. The V gene is TRBV6-5, the J gene TRBJ2-1; D might be TRBD2 (6 bases). The CDR3 contains 15 residues. V gave up 0 bases and J gave up 6 bases, with 12 bases separating them. The germline CDR1 and CDR2 sequences are MNHEY and SVGAGI.

This chain links TRBV2 with TRBJ2-1; D is ambiguous. The V gene lost 7 bases and the J gene lost 0 bases, with 7 bases spanning the gap. The germline V gene has CDR1 SNHLY and CDR2 FYNNEI. The CDR3 loop spans 13 amino acids. The CDR3 spells CASTTFSYNEQFF. CDR3 DNA: TGTGCCAGCACAACATTCTCCTACAATGAGCAGTTCTTC.

In its sample, this clonotype was seen once. The rearrangement joins TRBV5-1 to TRBJ2-5; TRBD2 might be the D (7 bases). Germline V gives CDR1 SGHRS, CDR2 YFSETQ. This CDR3 has 15 amino acids. Trimming removed 4 bases from V and 3 bases from J, with 16 bases in between. The CDR3 sequence: CASSGGASREETQYF. As DNA, the CDR3 is TGCGCCAGCAGCGGGGGGGCTAGCCGTGAAGAGACCCAGTACTTC.

The V gene is TRBV4-3, the J gene TRBJ1-4; maybe TRBD1 (5 bases). The germline V gene has CDR1 LGHNA and CDR2 YSLEER. V shed 2 bases and J shed 6 bases, with 13 bases lying between them. This CDR3 is 15 amino acids long. The CDR3 nucleotides are TGCGCCAGCAGCCAATTGGGCAGGGAGGATGAAAAACTGTTTTTT. It encodes CASSQLGREDEKLFF.